The TCR beta chain under discussion was sequenced for a study of a mutant IDH1 vaccine in newly diagnosed glioma. The overall study: Visit V12 was at week 35; visit V13 was at week 47.

In this sample, this clone turned up a few times. Its target is unknown. Time point: week 47, end of study. Mutant IDH1 20-mer peptide, at 300 ug, made up each vaccine dose, with topical imiquimod. Data came from immunoSEQ multiplex PCR; TCRdb stores just in-frame clones and leaves some out. The repertoire holds more than 10,000 clones, around 77% seen once, with about 4% in the top ten. Germline CDR1 and CDR2: SGDLS and YYNGEE. Trimming took 6 bases from V and 5 from J; bases not matched to a gene: 5. CDR3 length equals 15 residues. The chain is built from TRBV9 and TRBJ2-3; the match to TRBD2 covers 14 bases. The clonotype originates from a woman aged 40 to 50 with glioma. The sequencing used PBMCs, collected from a glioma patient whose treatment included an IDH1 peptide vaccine. The DNA of the CDR3 is TGTGCCAGCAACCGACTAGCGGGAGGGCAAGATACGCAGTATTTT. Its translation is CASNRLAGGQDTQYF.